Below, 23 T cell receptor beta chains from the same sample are listed, as sequenced in a study of blood T cell repertoires in COVID-19. This table comes from immunoSEQ multiplex PCR, and its TCRdb copy is limited to in-frame clones, with some not included. Among a few hundred thousand clones listed, less than 90% were seen once. What was sequenced was peripheral blood. These receptors all come from a young man with active or convalescent COVID-19.

The chain links TRBV15 to TRBJ2-2; tentatively, D is TRBD2 (5 bases). Trimming pared 0 bases from V and 7 bases from J, leaving 9 bases between. The CDR3 runs to 14 residues. Germline V gene sequence: CDR1 LNHNV, CDR2 YYDKDF (reference sequence). Here the CDR3 reads CATSRDPAGGELFF. CDR3 DNA: TGTGCCACCAGCAGAGATCCCGCGGGCGGGGAGCTGTTTTTT.

This clone turned up a few times. This specimen includes other DNA sequences encoding the same CDR3. The chain combines TRBV6-6 with TRBJ1-2; 10 bases fit TRBD1. The germline CDR1 and CDR2 sequences are MNHNY and SVGAGI (reference sequence). This CDR3 is 13 amino acids long. J gave up 6 bases and V 5 bases, and 3 bases lay outside the gene matches. The CDR3 nucleotides read TGTGCCAGCAGTCGGGGACAGGGGAATGGCTACACCTTC. Encoded protein: CASSRGQGNGYTF.

This chain links TRBV7-9 with TRBJ2-5; 8 positions match TRBD1. CDR1 and CDR2 (germline): SEHNR, FQNEAQ (reference sequence). The CDR3 extends over 14 amino acids. V shed 3 bases, J shed 2 bases, and the junction held 2 bases outside the gene matches. The CDR3 spells CASSLDRAQETQYF. CDR3 sequence (DNA): TGTGCCAGCAGCTTGGACAGGGCACAAGAGACCCAGTACTTC.

This clone was counted a few times. This rearrangement joins TRBV28 to TRBJ1-1, with D unresolved. The CDR3 has 15 amino acids. Per the germline V gene, CDR1 is MDHEN and CDR2 is SYDVKM. The germline V and J ends were trimmed by 1 base and 6 bases, with 15 bases remaining between them. CDR3 bases: TGTGCCAGCAGTTTATTAGCATCCGGAGGCGCTGAAGCTTTCTTT. Amino acids: CASSLLASGGAEAFF.

The chain joins TRBV7-2 to TRBJ1-5; 12 nucleotides match TRBD1. V shed 4 bases, J shed 7 bases, and the junction held 5 bases outside the gene matches. The CDR3 length is 15 residues. CDR1 and CDR2 from the germline V gene are SGHTA and FQGNSA. CDR3 sequence reads: CASSSGDRGRQPQHF. In DNA form, the CDR3 reads TGTGCCAGCAGCTCCGGGGACAGGGGGCGGCAGCCCCAGCATTTT.

The rearrangement uses TRBV10-2 and TRBJ1-5; maybe TRBD1 (5 bases). The CDR3 runs to 12 residues. V was trimmed by 8 bases and J by 3 bases, leaving 8 bases between them. Germline V lookup: CDR1 WSHSY, CDR2 SAAADI. The CDR3 here is CASGTANQPQHF. CDR3 sequence (DNA): TGCGCCAGCGGGACTGCCAATCAGCCCCAGCATTTT.

This chain connects TRBV7-6 to TRBJ1-1; 7 bases are a match to TRBD1. Per germline, CDR1 SGHVS and CDR2 FNYEAQ. CDR3 size: 14 residues. Trimming took 6 bases from V and 0 from J; bases not matched to a gene: 4. The CDR3 coding sequence is TGTGCCAGCAGTTACAGGGGTTTGAACACTGAAGCTTTCTTT. It specifies CASSYRGLNTEAFF.

The chain recombines TRBV20-1 with TRBJ1-2; no reliable D call. Germline CDR1 is DFQATT and CDR2 is SNEGSKA (reference sequence). This CDR3 is 11 amino acids long. V lost 6 bases, J lost 7 bases, and 12 bases lay in between. The CDR3 nucleotides read TGCAGTGCCACAAATCCTGGTGGCTACACCTTC. Translation: CSATNPGGYTF.

The CDR3 bases are TGTGCCAGCAGCCAAGGGAAACAGGGAGGGGTTTGGTACTTC. This encodes CASSQGKQGGVWYF. The V and J genes are TRBV3-1 (or the pseudogene TRBV3-2) and TRBJ2-5; perhaps TRBD2 as D (7 bases). Trimming left V 1 base short and J 13 bases short, with 19 bases between. The CDR3 consists of 14 residues. The germline gives CDR1 LGHDT, CDR2 YNNKEL (reference sequence).

In this sample, this clone turned up a few times. The V call is TRBV30, the J call TRBJ2-1, with 10 bases lining up with TRBD2. V lost 7 bases, J lost 6 bases, and 9 bases stayed unmatched. This CDR3 contains 14 residues. Germline V gene data show CDR1 as GTSNPN and CDR2 as SVGIG (reference sequence). CDR3 amino acids: CASSLAGEANEQFF. The DNA of the CDR3 is TGTGCCTCCTCGCTAGCGGGAGAAGCCAATGAGCAGTTCTTC.

The genes are TRBV5-8 and TRBJ1-5, with unresolved D. Germline V gene sequence: CDR1 SGHTS, CDR2 YDEGEE. The CDR3 spans 13 residues. The ends were cut back, 4 bases at V and 0 bases at J, with 5 bases in the middle. Here the CDR3 reads CASSTYSNQPQHF. The CDR3 DNA reads as TGTGCCAGCAGCACCTATAGCAATCAGCCCCAGCATTTT.

This clone was found once. This chain connects TRBV19 to TRBJ2-1, with 11 nucleotides matching TRBD2. The V gene end was trimmed by 4 bases and the J gene end by 0 bases; junction bases not matched to a gene: 8. There are 18 residues in the CDR3. Per the germline V gene, CDR1 is LNHDA and CDR2 is SQIVND (reference sequence). As DNA, the CDR3 is TGTGCCAGTAGTAAATCTAGCGGGGGGCCGAGCTCCTACAATGAGCAGTTCTTC. Its translation is CASSKSSGGPSSYNEQFF.

This clone was seen only once. The chain couples TRBV7-9 to TRBJ1-5; possible D gene TRBD1, 5 bases. Germline assignment: CDR1 SEHNR and CDR2 FQNEAQ (reference sequence). Trimming pared 5 bases from V and 3 bases from J, leaving 8 bases between. The CDR3 spans 13 residues. CDR3 residues: CASSPGANQPQHF. The CDR3 DNA reads as TGTGCCAGCAGCCCTGGGGCCAATCAGCCCCAGCATTTT.

The gene calls are TRBV6-2 or TRBV6-3 and TRBJ1-2, with D possibly being TRBD1 (5 bases). The germline gives CDR1 MNHEY, CDR2 SVGEGT. CDR3 length equals 16 residues. Trimming shortened V by 2 bases and J by 2 bases, and 15 bases separated the two germline ends. The CDR3 bases are TGTGCCAGCAGTTACGGGCGGGGCCGCAGCAACTATGGCTACACCTTC. Translated: CASSYGRGRSNYGYTF.

The chain employs TRBV6-2 or TRBV6-3 and TRBJ1-2; weak D call: TRBD1 (5 bases). CDR1 MNHEY and CDR2 SVGEGT come from the germline V gene. Deletions cut 2 bases from V and 14 bases from J, with 15 bases between. The CDR3 runs to 12 residues. CDR3 DNA sequence: TGTGCCAGCAGTTACGACGGGGGAACGAAGACCTTC. Protein sequence: CASSYDGGTKTF.

This clone was recorded a few times. This chain joins TRBV18 and TRBJ2-3, with 10 bases aligning to TRBD1. The CDR3 consists of 15 residues. Germline CDR1 is KGHSH and CDR2 is LQKENI. The trim removed 3 bases at V and 2 bases at J, leaving 2 bases unmatched. DNA of the CDR3: TGTGCCAGCTCACCGACAGGGGGCTTCACAGATACGCAGTATTTT. Its translation: CASSPTGGFTDTQYF.

CDR3 loop: CASSWTVQSSGNTIYF. CDR3 DNA: TGTGCCAGCAGTTGGACAGTTCAGAGCTCTGGAAACACCATATATTTT. V and J are TRBV6-5 and TRBJ1-3; maybe TRBD1 (6 bases). V lost 4 bases and J lost 0, with 13 bases in between. Germline V lookup: CDR1 MNHEY, CDR2 SVGAGI. This CDR3 is 16 amino acids long.

The chain joins TRBV5-8 to TRBJ1-2; D unclear. V was shortened by 0 bases and J by 0 bases, with 12 bases between the two germline ends. Germline V lookup: CDR1 SGHTS, CDR2 YDEGEE. CDR3 size: 16 residues. The CDR3 region has the DNA TGTGCCAGCAGCTTGGGCCTGATAGTAACTAACTATGGCTACACCTTC. Translation: CASSLGLIVTNYGYTF.

The rearrangement uses TRBV7-8 and TRBJ1-5; D is uncertain. Germline V gene sequence: CDR1 SGHVS, CDR2 FQNEAQ. V lost 1 base and J 5 bases, leaving 6 bases between the germline ends. CDR3 size: 13 residues. DNA for the CDR3: TGTGCCAGCAGCTTAGGGCACCATCAGCCCCAGCATTTT. It codes for CASSLGHHQPQHF.

V usage is TRBV6-5 and J usage is TRBJ1-2; TRBD1 is a possible D gene (6 bases). V lost 8 bases to trimming and J lost 4 bases, with 17 bases between them. The CDR3 has 14 residues. Germline-derived CDR1 and CDR2 are MNHEY and SVGAGI. In DNA, the CDR3 is TGTGCCAGCTCCCCCCGGGGGGCGAGCTATGGCTACACCTTC. Translation: CASSPRGASYGYTF.

V gene TRBV6-2 or TRBV6-3 combines with J gene TRBJ2-7; D ambiguous. Germline CDR1 is MNHEY and CDR2 is SVGEGT. The V end was cut by 0 bases, the J end by 2 bases, with 2 bases between. This CDR3 region has 12 residues. The DNA for the CDR3 is TGTGCCAGCAGTTACTCCGCCTACGAGCAGTACTTC. It specifies CASSYSAYEQYF.

The chain has TRBV7-2 and TRBJ2-5, with TRBD2 identical over 11 bases. The CDR3 loop spans 15 amino acids. Per the germline V gene, CDR1 is SGHTA and CDR2 is FQGNSA. Germline trimming cut 4 bases from V and 5 bases from J; bases unmatched to any gene: 6. CDR3 coding DNA: TGTGCCAGCAGCTGGACTAGCGGGCTAGGGGAGACCCAGTACTTC. It translates to CASSWTSGLGETQYF.

This chain uses TRBV11-2 with TRBJ2-3; D might be TRBD1 (6 bases). Germline CDR1 is SGHAT and CDR2 is FQNNGV. Deletions cut 2 bases from V and 6 bases from J, with 12 bases between. This CDR3 region has 14 residues. The CDR3 is CASSLSLGADTQYF. The CDR3 DNA sequence: TGTGCCAGCAGCTTAAGTCTGGGGGCGGATACGCAGTATTTT.